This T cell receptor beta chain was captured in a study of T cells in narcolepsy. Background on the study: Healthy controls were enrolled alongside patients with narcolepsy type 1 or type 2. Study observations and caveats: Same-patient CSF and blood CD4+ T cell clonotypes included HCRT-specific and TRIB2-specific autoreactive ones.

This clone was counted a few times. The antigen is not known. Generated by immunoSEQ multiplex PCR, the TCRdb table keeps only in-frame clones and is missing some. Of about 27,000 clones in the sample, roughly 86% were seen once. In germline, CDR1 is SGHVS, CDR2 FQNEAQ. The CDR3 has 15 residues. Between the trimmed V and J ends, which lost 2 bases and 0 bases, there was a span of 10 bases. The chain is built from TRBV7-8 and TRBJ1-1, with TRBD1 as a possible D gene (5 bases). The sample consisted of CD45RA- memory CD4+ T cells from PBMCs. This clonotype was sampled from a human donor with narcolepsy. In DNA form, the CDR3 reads TGTGCCAGCAGCTTAAAAAGGGGAATGAACACTGAAGCTTTCTTT. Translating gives CASSLKRGMNTEAFF.